Below, 19 T cell receptor beta chains from the same sample are listed, as sequenced in a study of quantifying T cell responses using KT2 cells. Overall study context: RNA was reverse transcribed with TCR alpha and beta constant-region primers.

A single-stranded UMI oligo with SP2 sequence was ligated to cDNA 3' ends. First-round PCR used 4 cycles and beta primers RC1.1 and RC1.2 covering TRBC1 and TRBC2. TCRdb reanalysed the UMI-ligation and nested PCR reads using MiXCR and keeps one entry per CDR3 protein. Found here are approximately 54,000 distinct CDR3 sequences, roughly 12% of them singletons; the top ten hold roughly 10%. The sample consisted of PBMCs spiked with cells of the T cell clone KT2. These receptors were taken from a human donor.

The chain couples TRBV13 to TRBJ2-3, with TRBD2 as a possible D gene (6 bases). The CDR3 runs to 14 residues. CDR1 is PRHDT, CDR2 FYEKMQ, per germline (reference sequence). The germline V and J ends were trimmed by 0 bases and 6 bases, with 10 bases remaining between them. CDR3 protein: CASSLGTRGDTQYF. The CDR3, as DNA: TGTGCCAGCAGCTTAGGGACTAGGGGCGATACGCAGTATTTT. Based on the CDR3 plus reference TRBV13 and TRBJ2-3, the full variable domain is AAGVIQSPRHLIKEKRETATLKCYPIPRHDTVYWYQQGPGQDPQFLISFYEKMQSDKGSIPDRFSAQQFSDYHSELNMSSLELGDSALYFCASSLGTRGDTQYFGPGTRLTVL.

This clonotype has just a few counts. The gene calls are TRBV7-9 and TRBJ2-2; TRBD2 is a possible D gene (6 bases). Trimming pared 3 bases from V and 1 base from J, leaving 6 bases between. The CDR3 consists of 14 residues. Germline V gives CDR1 SEHNR, CDR2 FQNEAQ (reference sequence). The CDR3 DNA reads as TGTGCCAGCAGCTTCGGGGGGAACACCGGGGAGCTGTTTTTT. This encodes CASSFGGNTGELFF.

This clonotype was seen a handful of times. The CDR3 region has the DNA TGTGCCAGCAGCTTAGGACTACTCCGGGAAGAAGAGCAGTTCTTC. Its translation is CASSLGLLREEEQFF. The chain links TRBV11-2 to TRBJ2-1; possibly TRBD2 for D (5 bases). Trimming took 1 base from V and 10 from J, leaving 17 bases between them. The length of the CDR3 is 15 residues. CDR1 SGHAT and CDR2 FQNNGV come from the germline V gene. Supplemented by reference TRBV11-2 and TRBJ2-1, the full variable domain reads EAGVAQSPRYKIIEKRQSVAFWCNPISGHATLYWYQQILGQGPKLLIQFQNNGVVDDSQLPKDRFSAERLKGVDSTLKIQPAKLEDSAVYLCASSLGLLREEEQFFGPGTRLTVL.

The chain links TRBV30 to TRBJ2-3, with TRBD2 matching over 8 bases. The J segment lost 2 bases and the V segment lost 2 bases, leaving 6 bases of the junction unmatched. CDR3 length equals 15 residues. CDR1 is GTSNPN and CDR2 is SVGIG in the germline V gene (reference sequence). The CDR3 region has the DNA TGTGCCTGGAGTTATAGCGGGACCCCCACAGATACGCAGTATTTT. Encoded protein: CAWSYSGTPTDTQYF.

This clonotype was counted many times. The chain links TRBV29-1 to TRBJ2-1; 7 bases agree with TRBD2. Germline loops: CDR1 SQVTM, CDR2 ANQGSEA. The CDR3 is 15 residues long. V gave up 6 bases and J gave up 6 bases; unmatched junction bases: 14. The CDR3 coding sequence is TGCAGCGTGGGGAGAACTAGCGAACCCTTCAATGAGCAGTTCTTC. It yields the protein CSVGRTSEPFNEQFF.

In this sample, this clonotype turned up many times. V is TRBV12-3 or TRBV12-4 and J is TRBJ1-5, with D possibly being TRBD1 (6 bases). The CDR3 length is 14 residues. Trimming cost V 3 bases and J 4 bases, with 10 bases left between them. The CDR3 spells CASSLRTANQPQHF. The CDR3, as DNA: TGTGCCAGCAGTTTGAGGACAGCTAATCAGCCCCAGCATTTT.

This clonotype showed up just a few times. The chain joins TRBV20-1 to TRBJ1-5; D uncertain. This CDR3 is built from 14 residues. The V gene's germline CDR1 is DFQATT and CDR2 SNEGSKA (reference sequence). V was clipped by 3 bases and J by 7 bases, with 16 bases between them. CDR3 in amino acids: CSARGWGTTQPQHF. CDR3 bases: TGCAGTGCTAGGGGCTGGGGAACGACGCAGCCCCAGCATTTT.

This chain uses TRBV12-3 or TRBV12-4 with TRBJ1-4; possible D gene TRBD1, 5 bases. This CDR3 contains 12 residues. V was trimmed by 3 bases and J by 13 bases, leaving 12 bases between them. CDR3 amino acids: CASSLFPGLLFF. The CDR3 DNA reads as TGTGCCAGCAGTTTGTTTCCGGGGCTACTGTTTTTT.

The sample holds many counts of this clonotype. J is TRBJ2-3 and V is TRBV7-8, with 7 positions matching TRBD2. The CDR3 has 18 residues. Per the germline V gene, CDR1 is SGHVS and CDR2 is FQNEAQ. V trimming: 5 bases; J trimming: 4 bases; junction bases outside the gene matches: 18. The CDR3 spells CASSGGGFGSPLSDTQYF. For the CDR3, the DNA is TGTGCCAGCAGCGGGGGGGGGTTCGGCAGCCCTCTTTCAGATACGCAGTATTTT.

The rearrangement joins TRBV7-8 to TRBJ2-7, with 9 bases fitting TRBD2. The germline CDR1 and CDR2 sequences are SGHVS and FQNEAQ. CDR3 length equals 17 residues. Trimming cost V 4 bases and J 3 bases; bases outside gene matches: 13. The CDR3 sequence is CASSSKASGMGLYEQYF. The CDR3 DNA sequence: TGTGCCAGCAGCTCGAAGGCTAGCGGGATGGGGCTCTACGAGCAGTACTTC.

The rearrangement joins TRBV12-3 or TRBV12-4 to TRBJ2-1; 12 nucleotides line up with TRBD2. Losses at the gene ends were 7 bases for V and 8 bases for J; bases not matched to a gene: 9. The CDR3 has 15 residues. CDR3 residues: CASMLAGGRMDEQFF. The CDR3 DNA reads TGTGCCAGCATGCTAGCGGGGGGGCGGATGGATGAGCAGTTCTTC.

V gene TRBV5-1 combines with J gene TRBJ2-3; TRBD2 might be the D (6 bases). Trimming shortened V by 2 bases and J by 2 bases, and 12 bases separated the two germline ends. The germline gives CDR1 SGHRS, CDR2 YFSETQ. CDR3 length: 15 amino acids. The CDR3 DNA reads TGCGCCAGCAGCTTAGGCGGCGGGAACACAGATACGCAGTATTTT. Translation: CASSLGGGNTDTQYF.

The J gene is TRBJ2-6, the V gene TRBV9; 7 bases are a match to TRBD1. The CDR3 is 16 amino acids. V gave up 4 bases and J gave up 2 bases; unmatched junction bases: 6. Germline CDR1 and CDR2: SGDLS and YYNGEE. CDR3 coding DNA: TGTGCCAGCAGCTCAGGAGACAGGGCTGGGGCCAACGTCCTGACTTTC. Translation gives CASSSGDRAGANVLTF.

DNA of the CDR3: TGCAGCGTTGAAGAACCCCGGGAGTTGGGTGAGCAGTTCTTC. Residues: CSVEEPRELGEQFF. This sequence joins TRBV29-1 and TRBJ2-1; D might be TRBD2 (6 bases). From germline, CDR1 is SQVTM and CDR2 ANQGSEA. The CDR3 consists of 14 residues. V was shortened by 0 bases and J by 9 bases, with 15 bases between the two germline ends.

This clonotype was picked up many times. The chain is built from TRBV5-1 and TRBJ2-3; D is possibly TRBD1 or TRBD2 (5 bases each). The V gene lost 5 bases and the J gene lost 2 bases, with 18 bases spanning the gap. CDR3 length: 16 residues. In germline, CDR1 is SGHRS, CDR2 YFSETQ. DNA for the CDR3: TGCGCCAGCAGAATCGCCAGGGACGACCTCACAGATACGCAGTATTTT. Translation: CASRIARDDLTDTQYF.

This clonotype turned up a few times. V usage is TRBV5-1 and J usage is TRBJ2-3; TRBD2 matches at 10 bases. V was clipped by 4 bases and J by 0 bases; unmatched bases: 8. Germline V gene lookup returns CDR1 SGHRS and CDR2 YFSETQ. The CDR3 is 17 amino acids. The CDR3, as DNA: TGCGCCAGCAGCCTGCTAACTAGCGGGGAGAGCACAGATACGCAGTATTTT. This encodes CASSLLTSGESTDTQYF.

In this sample, this clonotype turned up a few times. As DNA, the CDR3 is TGTGCCAGCACGATACAGGCGAACACTGAAGCTTTCTTT. It codes for CASTIQANTEAFF. This chain links TRBV2 with TRBJ1-1; tentative D call: TRBD1 (5 bases). Per germline, CDR1 SNHLY and CDR2 FYNNEI. Trimming took 7 bases from V and 1 from J, leaving 10 bases between them. The length of the CDR3 is 13 residues.

This clonotype was found many times. V is TRBV6-4 and J is TRBJ2-1, with D tentatively TRBD2 (6 bases). In germline, CDR1 is MRHNA, CDR2 SNTAGT. V was shortened by 8 bases and J by 4 bases, with 12 bases between the two germline ends. The CDR3 consists of 13 residues. The CDR3 is CASSSGDYNEQFF. For the CDR3, the DNA is TGTGCCAGCTCCTCGGGGGATTACAATGAGCAGTTCTTC.

V and J are TRBV18 and TRBJ2-1; D is possibly TRBD2 (5 bases). Germline CDR1 reads KGHSH; CDR2 reads LQKENI. Trimming stripped 2 bases from V and 2 bases from J, with 7 bases between. This CDR3 comprises 14 residues. Here the CDR3 DNA reads TGTGCCAGCTCACCAGTGACTACCTACAATGAGCAGTTCTTC. Its translation: CASSPVTTYNEQFF.